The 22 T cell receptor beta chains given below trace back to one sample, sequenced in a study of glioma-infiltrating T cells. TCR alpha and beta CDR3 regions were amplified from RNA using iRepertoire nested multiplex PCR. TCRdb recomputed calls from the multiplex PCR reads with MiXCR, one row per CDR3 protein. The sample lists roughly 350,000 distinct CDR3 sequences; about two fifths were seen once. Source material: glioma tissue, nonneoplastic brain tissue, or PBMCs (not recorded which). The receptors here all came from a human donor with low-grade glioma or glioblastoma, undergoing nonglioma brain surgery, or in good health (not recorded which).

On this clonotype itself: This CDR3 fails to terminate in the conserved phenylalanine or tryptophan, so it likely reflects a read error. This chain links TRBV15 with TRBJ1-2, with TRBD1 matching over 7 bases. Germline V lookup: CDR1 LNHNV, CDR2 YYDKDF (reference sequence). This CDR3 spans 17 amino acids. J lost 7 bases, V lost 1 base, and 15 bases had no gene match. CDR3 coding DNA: TGTGCCACCAGCAGAGGATTAGAGGGGGCATTAGTAGTTGGCTACACCCTC. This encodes CATSRGLEGALVVGYTL.

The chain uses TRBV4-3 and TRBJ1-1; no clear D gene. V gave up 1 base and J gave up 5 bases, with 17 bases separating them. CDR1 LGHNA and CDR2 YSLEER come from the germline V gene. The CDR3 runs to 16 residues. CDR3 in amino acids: CASSQVTTQLQTEAFF. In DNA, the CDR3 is TGCGCCAGCAGCCAAGTCACCACCCAACTTCAGACTGAAGCTTTCTTT.

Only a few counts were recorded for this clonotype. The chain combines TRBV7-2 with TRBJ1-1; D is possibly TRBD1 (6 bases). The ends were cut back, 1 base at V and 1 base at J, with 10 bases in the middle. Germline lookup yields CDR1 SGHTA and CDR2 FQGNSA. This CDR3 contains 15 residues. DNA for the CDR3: TGTGCCAGCAGCTTAGTAGGACAGCCGAACACTGAAGCTTTCTTT. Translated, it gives CASSLVGQPNTEAFF.

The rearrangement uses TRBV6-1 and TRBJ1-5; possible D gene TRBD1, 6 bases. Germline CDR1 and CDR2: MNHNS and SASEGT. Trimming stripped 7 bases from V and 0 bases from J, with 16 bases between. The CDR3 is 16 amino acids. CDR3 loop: CASITRGRDSNQPQHF. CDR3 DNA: TGTGCCAGCATAACCAGGGGACGGGATAGCAATCAGCCCCAGCATTTT.

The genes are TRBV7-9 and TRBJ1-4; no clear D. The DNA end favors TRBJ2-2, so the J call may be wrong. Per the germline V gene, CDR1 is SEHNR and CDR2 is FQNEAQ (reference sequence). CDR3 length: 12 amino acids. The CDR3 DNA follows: TGTGCCAGCACCCAGTTCGGGCGGGAGCTGTTTTTT. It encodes CASTQFGRELFF.

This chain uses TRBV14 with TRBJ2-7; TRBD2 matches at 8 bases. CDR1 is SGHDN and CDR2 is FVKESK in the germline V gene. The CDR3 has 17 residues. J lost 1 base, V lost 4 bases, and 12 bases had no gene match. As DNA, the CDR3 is TGTGCCAGCAGCCGTGAATGGGGGCAGCGGGAGTCCTACGAGCAGTACTTC. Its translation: CASSREWGQRESYEQYF.

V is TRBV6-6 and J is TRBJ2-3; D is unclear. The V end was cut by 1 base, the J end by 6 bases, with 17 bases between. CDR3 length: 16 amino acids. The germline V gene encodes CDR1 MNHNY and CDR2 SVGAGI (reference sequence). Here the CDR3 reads CASSYFSGDPLDTQYF. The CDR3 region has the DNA TGTGCCAGCAGTTACTTTTCCGGCGACCCCCTGGATACGCAGTATTTT.

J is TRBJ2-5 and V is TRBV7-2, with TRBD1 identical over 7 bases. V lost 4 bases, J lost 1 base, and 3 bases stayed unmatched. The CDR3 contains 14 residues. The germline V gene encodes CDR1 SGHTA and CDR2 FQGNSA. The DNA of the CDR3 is TGTGCCAGCAGCTACTACAGGGGCCAAGAGACCCAGTACTTC. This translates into CASSYYRGQETQYF.

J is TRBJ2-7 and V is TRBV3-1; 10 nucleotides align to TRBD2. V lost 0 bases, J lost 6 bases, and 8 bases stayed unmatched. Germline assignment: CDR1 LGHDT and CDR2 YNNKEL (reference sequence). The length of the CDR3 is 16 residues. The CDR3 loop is CASSQDWGLASLEQYF. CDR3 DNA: TGTGCCAGCAGCCAAGATTGGGGACTAGCGTCTCTCGAGCAGTACTTC.

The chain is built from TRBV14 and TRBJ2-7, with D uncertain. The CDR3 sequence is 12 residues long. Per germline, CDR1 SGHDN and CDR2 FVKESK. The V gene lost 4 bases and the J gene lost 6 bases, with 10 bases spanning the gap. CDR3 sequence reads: CASSPGVREQYF. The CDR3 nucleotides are TGTGCCAGCAGCCCCGGCGTCCGCGAGCAGTACTTC.

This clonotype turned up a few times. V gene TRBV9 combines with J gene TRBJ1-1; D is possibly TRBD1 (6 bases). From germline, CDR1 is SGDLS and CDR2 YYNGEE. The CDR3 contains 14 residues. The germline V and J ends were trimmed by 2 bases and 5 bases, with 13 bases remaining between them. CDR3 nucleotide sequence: TGTGCCAGCAGCGTTTCCAGGGGCGAGACTGAAGCTTTCTTT. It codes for CASSVSRGETEAFF.

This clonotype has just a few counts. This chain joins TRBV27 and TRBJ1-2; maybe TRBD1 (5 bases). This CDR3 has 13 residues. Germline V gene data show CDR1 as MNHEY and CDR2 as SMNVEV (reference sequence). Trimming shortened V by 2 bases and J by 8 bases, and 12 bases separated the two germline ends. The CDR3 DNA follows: TGTGCCAGCAGTTTAGTCGCAGGGATGGGCTACACCTTC. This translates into CASSLVAGMGYTF.

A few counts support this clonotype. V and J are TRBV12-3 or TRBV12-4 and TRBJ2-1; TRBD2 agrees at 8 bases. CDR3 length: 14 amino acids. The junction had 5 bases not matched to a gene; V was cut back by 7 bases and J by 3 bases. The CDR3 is CASTPGGGYNEQFF. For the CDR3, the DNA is TGTGCCAGCACCCCGGGAGGGGGCTACAATGAGCAGTTCTTC.

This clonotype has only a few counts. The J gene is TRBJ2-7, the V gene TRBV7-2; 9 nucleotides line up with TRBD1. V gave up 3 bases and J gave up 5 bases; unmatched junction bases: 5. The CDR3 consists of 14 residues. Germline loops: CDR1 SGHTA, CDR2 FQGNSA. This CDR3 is CASSFGTGYHEQYF. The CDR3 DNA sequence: TGTGCCAGCAGCTTCGGGACAGGGTACCACGAGCAGTACTTC.

The CDR3 region has the DNA TGCAGTGCTAGAGGGGCCGAAGCTGGTGAGCAGTTCTTC. Translation gives CSARGAEAGEQFF. This chain joins TRBV20-1 and TRBJ2-1; no clear D. V was trimmed by 1 base and J by 9 bases, leaving 13 bases between them. This CDR3 contains 13 residues. Per germline, CDR1 DFQATT and CDR2 SNEGSKA (reference sequence).

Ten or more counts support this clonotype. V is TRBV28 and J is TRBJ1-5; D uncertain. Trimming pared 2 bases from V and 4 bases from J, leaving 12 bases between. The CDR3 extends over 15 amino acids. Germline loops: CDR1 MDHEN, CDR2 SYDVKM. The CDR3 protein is CASSLTYEPNQPQHF. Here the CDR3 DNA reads TGTGCCAGCAGTTTAACATACGAACCAAATCAGCCCCAGCATTTT. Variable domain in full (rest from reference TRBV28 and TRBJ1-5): DVKVTQSSRYLVKRTGEKVFLECVQDMDHENMFWYRQDPGLGLRLIYFSYDVKMKEKGDIPEGYSVSREKKERFSLILESASTNQTSMYLCASSLTYEPNQPQHFGDGTRLSIL.

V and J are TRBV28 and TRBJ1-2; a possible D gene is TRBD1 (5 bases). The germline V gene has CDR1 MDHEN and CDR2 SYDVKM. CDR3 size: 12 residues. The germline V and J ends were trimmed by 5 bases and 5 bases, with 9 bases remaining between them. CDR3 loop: CASSKRGYGYTF. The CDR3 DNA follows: TGTGCCAGCAGTAAGAGGGGTTATGGCTACACCTTC.

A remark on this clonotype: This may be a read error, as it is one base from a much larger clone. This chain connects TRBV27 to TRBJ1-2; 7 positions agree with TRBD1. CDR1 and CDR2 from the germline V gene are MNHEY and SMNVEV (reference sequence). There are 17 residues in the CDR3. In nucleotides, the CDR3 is TGTGCCAGCAGTTTGGGAGGGGGCGACCCCCATAACTATGGCCACACCTTC. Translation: CASSLGGGDPHNYGHTF.

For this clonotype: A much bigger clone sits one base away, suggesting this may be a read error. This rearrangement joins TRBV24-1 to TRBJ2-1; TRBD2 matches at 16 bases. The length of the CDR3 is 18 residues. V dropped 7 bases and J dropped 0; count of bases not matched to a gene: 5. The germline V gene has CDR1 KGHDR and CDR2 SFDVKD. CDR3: CATSQGLAGGPSYNEQFF. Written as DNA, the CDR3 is TGTGCCACCAGCCAGGGACTAGCGGGAGGGCCCTCCTACAATGAGCAGTTCTTC.

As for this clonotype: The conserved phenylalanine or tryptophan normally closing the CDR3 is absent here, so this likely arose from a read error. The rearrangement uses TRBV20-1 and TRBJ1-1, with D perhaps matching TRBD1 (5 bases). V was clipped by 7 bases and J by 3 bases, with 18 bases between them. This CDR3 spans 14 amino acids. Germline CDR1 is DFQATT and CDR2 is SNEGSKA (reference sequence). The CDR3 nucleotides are TGCAGTGTCCCCCGCAGGCAGGGCGACACTGAAGCTTTCTCT. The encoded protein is CSVPRRQGDTEAFS.

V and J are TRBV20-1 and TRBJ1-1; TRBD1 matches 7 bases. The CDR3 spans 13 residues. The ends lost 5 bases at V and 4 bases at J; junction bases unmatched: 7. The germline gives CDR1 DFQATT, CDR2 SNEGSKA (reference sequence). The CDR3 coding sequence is TGCAGTGCTCCTCGACAGGGAGGCACTGAAGCTTTCTTT. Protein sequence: CSAPRQGGTEAFF.

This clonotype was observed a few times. This CDR3 reads CSVGTSGGTDTQYF. CDR3 bases: TGCAGCGTTGGGACTAGCGGAGGCACAGATACGCAGTATTTT. The chain uses TRBV29-1 and TRBJ2-3; 10 nucleotides agree with TRBD2. Germline V CDR1 and CDR2: SQVTM, ANQGSEA. V dropped 4 bases and J dropped 1; count of bases not matched to a gene: 2. The CDR3 totals 14 residues.